This T cell receptor beta chain comes out of a study of T cell responses to AZD1222 COVID-19 vaccine. Regarding the study as a whole: It should be noted that donors were predominantly white British and more often female, and clonal diversity was possibly underestimated. Rises in breadth and depth of Spike-specific TCRs came after two AZD1222 doses.

Per germline, CDR1 SGHRS and CDR2 YFSETQ. CDR3 length: 15 residues. J gave up 5 bases and V 4 bases, and 8 bases lay outside the gene matches. Repertoires were generated with immunoSEQ multiplex PCR, while TCRdb's copy carries only in-frame clones and drops some. The sample holds 150,000 to 200,000 clones, approximately 90% seen once. As for this clone: Its matching antigen is unknown.

The V gene is TRBV5-1, the J gene TRBJ2-1, with TRBD2 identical over 8 bases. Sequencing was performed on peripheral blood, taken on day 0 of AZD1222 vaccination. This TCR was sampled from an adult in good health. CDR3 in DNA: TGCGCCAGCAGCCCGCCCCGCGGGGGGAACAATGAGCAGTTCTTC. As protein: CASSPPRGGNNEQFF.